The clone carrying this TCR beta chain was seen at least ten times. The CDR3 is made up of 15 amino acids. CDR1 SGHDT and CDR2 YYEEEE come from the germline V gene. V gave up 0 bases and J gave up 3 bases, with 9 bases separating them. The data derive from a study of CDR3 diversity in severe acne. TCRdb used MiXCR to reprocess the PCR reads, holding one entry per CDR3 protein. The data contain 84,000 or so distinct CDR3 sequences, around 50% of them singletons. This TCR derives from a male donor in good health, serving as a control. The sequenced sample consisted of blood. The gene calls are TRBV5-6 and TRBJ1-4, with D unresolved. CDR3 DNA sequence: TGTGCCAGCAGCTTGGTAGGGTACGCTAATGAAAAACTGTTTTTT. This encodes CASSLVGYANEKLFF.